The clone carrying this T cell receptor (beta chain) has a handful of counts. Its specificity is not known. Each sample provided at least 5 micrograms of extracted total RNA. The data were taken from a study of blood T cells in healthy people across ages. Study-wide findings and caveats: Roughly linearly, TCR beta diversity per million T cells fell as age increased. Calculation of diversity from one million T cells yielded estimates considered to be underestimates.

The V end was cut by 2 bases, the J end by 2 bases, with 12 bases between. Germline CDR1 reads SGHDN; CDR2 reads FVKESK. There are 15 residues in the CDR3. Combining a sample-barcoded 5' primer with a J-beta primer mix, a second PCR ran for roughly 6 to 12 cycles. TCRdb independently ran MiXCR on the 5' RACE reads; one entry per CDR3 protein. Of 950,000 to 1,200,000 distinct CDR3 sequences in the sample, more than 30% are singletons; the top ten hold around 14%. This chain uses TRBV14 with TRBJ1-1, with D hard to call. This TCR was recovered from a man aged 18 to 30 in good health. The sequenced sample was blood. CDR3: CASSQWLWTNTEAFF. In DNA, the CDR3 is TGTGCCAGCAGCCAATGGCTCTGGACTAACACTGAAGCTTTCTTT. The variable domain in full, with the rest retrieved from reference TRBV14 and TRBJ1-1, is EAGVTQFPSHSVIEKGQTVTLRCDPISGHDNLYWYRRVMGKEIKFLLHFVKESKQDESGMPNNRFLAERTGGTYSTLKVQPAELEDSGVYFCASSQWLWTNTEAFFGQGTRLTVV.